This T cell receptor (beta chain) is from a study of T cell changes during pregnancy in multiple sclerosis. TCRdb keeps only in-frame clones here, not all; method: immunoSEQ multiplex PCR. The repertoire has 65,000 to 90,000 clones, about 90% of them found once; the top ten carry about 0.27%. V trimming: 5 bases; J trimming: 2 bases; junction bases outside the gene matches: 5. Germline values: CDR1 PRHDT, CDR2 FYEKMQ (reference sequence). The CDR3 length is 14 residues. The source of this sequence is a female donor with multiple sclerosis, enrolled in a pregnancy study. Sequenced here: CD4+ T cells from peripheral blood mononuclear cells, sampled after pregnancy. The rearrangement uses TRBV13 and TRBJ2-7, with TRBD1 matching 8 bases. The CDR3 sequence is CASSVRQGPYEQYF. The CDR3 DNA sequence: TGTGCCAGCAGCGTCAGACAGGGGCCCTACGAGCAGTACTTC.